This section outlines one T cell receptor (beta chain) sequence together with its context. Clones were sequenced by immunoSEQ multiplex PCR, and TCRdb holds only the in-frame ones, with some missing. The sample includes under 25,000 clones, 84% of them seen just once. The germline V gene has CDR1 MNHEY and CDR2 SVGAGI. V lost 6 bases and J lost 3, with 15 bases in between. This CDR3 comprises 14 residues. This sample is drawn from a study of OX40 agonist ivuxolimab in advanced cancers. The sequence was obtained from an adult with an advanced solid tumor such as melanoma, head and neck, liver or kidney cancer. The sample consisted of CD4+ or CD8+ T cells sorted from blood, taken in a trial of the OX40 agonist ivuxolimab. This rearrangement joins TRBV6-5 to TRBJ2-7, with D possibly being TRBD1 (6 bases). The CDR3 sequence: CASSLTGSGYEQYF. CDR3 nucleotides: TGTGCCAGCAGCTTGACAGGATCCGGCTACGAGCAGTACTTC.